Listed below are T cell receptor beta chains from one sample, sequenced in a study of blood T cell repertoires in COVID-19. TCRdb's table, derived via immunoSEQ multiplex PCR, lists solely in-frame clones and lacks some. The sample holds approximately 300,000 clones, around four fifths seen once. Sequences were obtained from peripheral blood. The receptor set was obtained from a woman aged 50 to 65 with acute or convalescent COVID-19. The CDR3 runs from the conserved cysteine through the conserved F or W. A D gene is named only where the DNA matches it firmly. The size of a clone is reported for some rows only, either as once, few or many, or as a class for expanded clones.

d_call	clone_size	v_call	j_call	cdr3_nt	cdr3_aa
-	-	TRBV6-1	TRBJ2-2	TGTGCCAGCAGTGAAACGGTTAGGGGCACCGGGGAGCTGTTTTTT	CASSETVRGTGELFF
TRBD2	-	TRBV19	TRBJ2-3	TGTGCCAGTAGTATAGCCCCGGGCGGACTAGCGGCCGACGATACGCAGTATTTT	CASSIAPGGLAADDTQYF
TRBD2	-	TRBV2	TRBJ2-1	TGTGCCAGCAGTTCCCGACTAGCGGGGTACAATGAGCAGTTCTTC	CASSSRLAGYNEQFF
TRBD1	-	TRBV19	TRBJ1-5	TGTGCCAGCTGGGACAGGGGAGCCCATCAGCCCCAGCATTTT	CASWDRGAHQPQHF
TRBD1	-	TRBV3-1/TRBV3-2	TRBJ2-6	TGTGCCAGCAGTCCCGGGACAGGGTTACCTGGGGCCAACGTCCTGACTTTC	CASSPGTGLPGANVLTF
-	-	TRBV28	TRBJ2-2	TGTGCCAGCAGTTTTAGTAGCCCCACCGGGGAGCTGTTTTTT	CASSFSSPTGELFF
TRBD1	once	TRBV7-8	TRBJ1-5	TGTGCCAGCAGCTTAGCGGGACAGGGCCCCTGGGAGCCCCAGCATTTT	CASSLAGQGPWEPQHF
-	-	TRBV7-2	TRBJ2-7	TGTGCCAGCAGCTTAGTTCAGGACAGCTCCTACGAGCAGTACTTC	CASSLVQDSSYEQYF
TRBD2	-	TRBV19	TRBJ2-7	TGTGCCAGTAGTATAGCGGGAGGGCCGCACGAGCAGTACTTC	CASSIAGGPHEQYF
TRBD1	-	TRBV30	TRBJ1-2	TGTGCCTGGAGGAGGGGACAGAACTATGGCTACACCTTC	CAWRRGQNYGYTF
-	few	TRBV24-1	TRBJ1-5	TGTGCCACCAGTTCGGGCAATCAGCCCCAGCATTTT	CATSSGNQPQHF
-	-	TRBV11-2	TRBJ1-6	TGTGCCAGCAGCTTAGATGGGGGGTATTCACCCCTCCACTTT	CASSLDGGYSPLHF
TRBD2	once	TRBV5-4	TRBJ2-7	TGTGCCAGCAGCTTGGGGACTAGCGGGACCTTAGGGGAGCAGTACTTC	CASSLGTSGTLGEQYF
TRBD1	-	TRBV10-2	TRBJ1-1	TGCGCCAGCAGACTATCCGGTGGGACAGGGGGCTGGAGGACTGAAGCTTTCTTT	CASRLSGGTGGWRTEAFF
TRBD1	-	TRBV7-9	TRBJ1-1	TGTGCCAGCAGCTACCCCGGGACAGGGGAAACTGAAGCTTTCTTT	CASSYPGTGETEAFF
TRBD1	-	TRBV6-5	TRBJ1-2	TGTGCCAGCAGCTCCGACAGGGTCGGAGGCTACACCTTC	CASSSDRVGGYTF
TRBD2	-	TRBV15	TRBJ2-5	TGTGCCACCAGCAGAGATGTGCAGCGGGGGGGCCGATCGGAGACCCAGTACTTC	CATSRDVQRGGRSETQYF
-	once	TRBV10-2	TRBJ1-2	TGCGCCAGCAGGCGGGATGACTATGGCTACACCTTC	CASRRDDYGYTF
-	-	TRBV7-6	TRBJ1-1	TGTGCCAGCAGCCGCGTTAGAGACGGGGTTTGGACTGAAGCTTTCTTT	CASSRVRDGVWTEAFF
-	few	TRBV6-2/TRBV6-3	TRBJ2-7	TGTGCCAGCAGCCAAAGGAGTTACGAGCAGTACTTC	CASSQRSYEQYF
-	-	TRBV3-1/TRBV3-2	TRBJ1-6	TGTGCCAGCAGCTCATACAGGAGTACCTCGCGTTCACCCCTCCACTTT	CASSSYRSTSRSPLHF
-	-	TRBV9	TRBJ2-7	TGTGCCAGCAGCCCAATTGGTAGGGTCGGGGGCTCCTACGAGCAGTACTTC	CASSPIGRVGGSYEQYF
TRBD1	-	TRBV5-1	TRBJ1-1	TGCGCCAGCGCAAGGGACAGGGGAGCTGAAGCTTTCTTT	CASARDRGAEAFF
TRBD1	once	TRBV5-1	TRBJ2-6	TGCGCCAGCAGCCCGGAAGTAGGGGGCGCATCTGGGGCCAACGTCCTGACTTTC	CASSPEVGGASGANVLTF
-	-	TRBV20-1	TRBJ2-5	TGCAGTGCAGAGTACCAAGAGACCCAGTACTTC	CSAEYQETQYF
-	-	TRBV7-9	TRBJ1-2	TGTGCCAGCAGCTTAAGTGGACAGAATGGCTACACCTTC	CASSLSGQNGYTF
TRBD2	-	TRBV6-1	TRBJ2-7	TGTGCCAGCAGTGAAGGGACTAGTGTTGGCGACGAGCAGTACTTC	CASSEGTSVGDEQYF
-	once	TRBV6-5	TRBJ2-1	TGTGCCAGCATGGAGGACTCCTACAATGAGCAGTTCTTC	CASMEDSYNEQFF
-	few	TRBV5-1	TRBJ2-2	TGCGCCAGCAGCACCGCACAGGGCCGGTTATCCGGGGAGCTGTTTTTT	CASSTAQGRLSGELFF
TRBD1	-	TRBV18	TRBJ2-7	TGTGCCAGCTCCCGGGGACAGGTCTACGAGCAGTACTTC	CASSRGQVYEQYF
TRBD1	-	TRBV5-1	TRBJ1-2	TGCGCCAGCACTAATGGGGGACAGGCTAACTATGGCTACACCTTC	CASTNGGQANYGYTF
-	-	TRBV6-5	TRBJ2-2	TGTGCCAGCAGTAGACAGGAGTCGGAGCTGTTTTTT	CASSRQESELFF
TRBD1	-	TRBV5-6	TRBJ2-2	TGTGCCAGCAGCTTTGATCGCGGGACAGGGGGCTTGACCGGGGAGCTGTTTTTT	CASSFDRGTGGLTGELFF
-	-	TRBV7-2	TRBJ1-3	TGTGCCAGCAGCCAGGGAGGGGCTGGAAACACCATATATTTT	CASSQGGAGNTIYF
-	-	TRBV5-1	TRBJ1-1	TGCGCCAGCAGCTTGGCCGGCGCAGGGCGGCCGGAAGCTTTCTTT	CASSLAGAGRPEAFF
TRBD2	-	TRBV4-1	TRBJ2-3	TGCGCCAGCAGCCAAGATAACCAAGCGGGGGGGTGGGATACGCAGTATTTT	CASSQDNQAGGWDTQYF
-	few	TRBV6-5	TRBJ1-5	TGTGCCAGCAGTCCGGGACTCCTTGTAAATCAGCCCCAGCATTTT	CASSPGLLVNQPQHF
TRBD1	-	TRBV27	TRBJ1-3	TGTGCCAGCAGGAGGACAGGACTAACCTCTGGAAACACCATATATTTT	CASRRTGLTSGNTIYF
-	-	TRBV18	TRBJ1-1	TGTGCCAGCTCACCCTTCGGAGCCACTGAAGCTTTCTTT	CASSPFGATEAFF
-	-	TRBV6-4	TRBJ1-5	TGTGCCAGCAGTGAACAGATCAATCAGCCCCAGCATTTT	CASSEQINQPQHF
-	-	TRBV7-2	TRBJ1-4	TGTGCCAGCAGCTTTGGAGGAACTAATGAAAAACTGTTTTTT	CASSFGGTNEKLFF
-	-	TRBV11-1	TRBJ2-3	TGTGCCAGCAGCCTCCCCTTAGAGGATACGCAGTATTTT	CASSLPLEDTQYF
-	-	TRBV7-3	TRBJ2-3	TGTGCCAGCAGCTTAAATACCGCGGATACGCAGTATTTT	CASSLNTADTQYF
-	-	TRBV24-1	TRBJ2-6	TGTGCCACCAGTCCCCGAGGGTCTGGGGCCAACGTCCTGACTTTC	CATSPRGSGANVLTF
-	-	TRBV18	TRBJ1-2	TGTGCCAGCTCACCCCCGACAGTTTCCTATGGCTACACCTTC	CASSPPTVSYGYTF
TRBD1	-	TRBV4-3	TRBJ1-1	TGCGCCAGCAGCCAAGATCTACAGGGGGGCACTGAAGCTTTCTTT	CASSQDLQGGTEAFF
TRBD1	-	TRBV12-5	TRBJ1-4	TGTGCTAGTGGTTTGGGGACAGGGAATGAAAAACTGTTTTTT	CASGLGTGNEKLFF
-	-	TRBV9	TRBJ1-2	TGTGCCAGCAGCGTTTTGGACAGCCCTCTGAGCTACACCTTC	CASSVLDSPLSYTF
TRBD1	few	TRBV7-2	TRBJ1-5	TGTGCCAGCAGACCCGGGACAGGGGGGACTCAGCCCCAGCATTTT	CASRPGTGGTQPQHF
-	-	TRBV7-2	TRBJ2-3	TGTGCCAGCAGCTTACGTTCCTCGGCGGAGCGTACGCAGTATTTT	CASSLRSSAERTQYF
TRBD1	-	TRBV28	TRBJ1-6	TGTGCCAGCAGTGGAAGTACAGGGGGTAATTCACCCCTCCACTTT	CASSGSTGGNSPLHF
TRBD2	-	TRBV7-2	TRBJ2-7	TGTGCCAGCAGCCACCCCCCCGGGACTAGCGGGAACTACGAGCAGTACTTC	CASSHPPGTSGNYEQYF
-	-	TRBV21-1	TRBJ2-7	TGTGCCAGCAGCGGTCGGACAGAACTCTACGAGCAGTACTTC	CASSGRTELYEQYF
TRBD2	once	TRBV13	TRBJ2-1	TGTGCCAGCAGCTTGGGACTAGCGGTTAGCTCCTACAATGAGCAGTTCTTC	CASSLGLAVSSYNEQFF
-	-	TRBV7-2	TRBJ1-1	TGTGCCAGCAGCGACCCGGGGGGAACTGAAGCTTTCTTT	CASSDPGGTEAFF